This T cell receptor beta chain was documented in a study of regulatory T cells in long-lasting Graves disease. This clonotype was seen ten or more times. Both iRepertoire HTBI primers and Arm-PCR of CDR3 regions were used to build the TCR beta libraries. MiXCR, run by TCRdb on the multiplex PCR reads, gives a single entry per CDR3 protein. The sample includes 350,000 to 550,000 distinct CDR3 sequences, 13% to 15% of them seen just once. This CDR3 has 13 amino acids. The V gene's germline CDR1 is MDHEN and CDR2 SYDVKM. The V end was cut by 8 bases, the J end by 4 bases, with 14 bases between. The time point is: newly diagnosed GD, antithyroid drugs for less than 3 months. From RNA extracted from PBMCs, the TCR library was made. This sample was shared with a second study, whose subject was T cells in Graves' hyperthyroidism and ophthalmopathy.

The sequence derives from a woman aged 50 to 60 with Graves disease. The chain has TRBV28 and TRBJ1-2; D is unclear. Sequenced material: peripheral blood mononuclear cells (PBMCs), taken at new diagnosis, from a patient treated with antithyroid drugs. For the CDR3, the DNA is TGTGCCAGCGTGTCGACGGCCACCTATGGCTACACCTTC. Amino acid sequence: CASVSTATYGYTF.